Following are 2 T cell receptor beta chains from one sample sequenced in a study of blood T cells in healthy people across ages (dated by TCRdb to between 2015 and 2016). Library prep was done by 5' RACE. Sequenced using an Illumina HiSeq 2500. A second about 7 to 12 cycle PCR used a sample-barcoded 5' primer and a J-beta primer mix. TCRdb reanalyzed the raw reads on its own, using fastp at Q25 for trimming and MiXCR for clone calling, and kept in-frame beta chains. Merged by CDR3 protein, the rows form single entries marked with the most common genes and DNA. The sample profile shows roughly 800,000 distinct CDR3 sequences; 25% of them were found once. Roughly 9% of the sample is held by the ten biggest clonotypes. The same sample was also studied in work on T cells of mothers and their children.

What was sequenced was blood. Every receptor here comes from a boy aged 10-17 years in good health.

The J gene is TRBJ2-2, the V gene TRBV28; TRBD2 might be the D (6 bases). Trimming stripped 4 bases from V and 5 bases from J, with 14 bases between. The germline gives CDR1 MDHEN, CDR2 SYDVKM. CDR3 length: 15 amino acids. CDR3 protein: CASSSSGAGTGELFF. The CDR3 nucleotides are TGTGCCAGCAGTTCCTCGGGAGCAGGAACCGGGGAGCTGTTTTTT.

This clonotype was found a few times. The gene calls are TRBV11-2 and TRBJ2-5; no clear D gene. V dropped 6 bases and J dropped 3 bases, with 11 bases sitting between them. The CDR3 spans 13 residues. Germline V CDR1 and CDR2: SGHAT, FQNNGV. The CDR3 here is CASSWRIEETQYF. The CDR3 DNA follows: TGTGCCAGCAGTTGGAGAATAGAAGAGACCCAGTACTTC.